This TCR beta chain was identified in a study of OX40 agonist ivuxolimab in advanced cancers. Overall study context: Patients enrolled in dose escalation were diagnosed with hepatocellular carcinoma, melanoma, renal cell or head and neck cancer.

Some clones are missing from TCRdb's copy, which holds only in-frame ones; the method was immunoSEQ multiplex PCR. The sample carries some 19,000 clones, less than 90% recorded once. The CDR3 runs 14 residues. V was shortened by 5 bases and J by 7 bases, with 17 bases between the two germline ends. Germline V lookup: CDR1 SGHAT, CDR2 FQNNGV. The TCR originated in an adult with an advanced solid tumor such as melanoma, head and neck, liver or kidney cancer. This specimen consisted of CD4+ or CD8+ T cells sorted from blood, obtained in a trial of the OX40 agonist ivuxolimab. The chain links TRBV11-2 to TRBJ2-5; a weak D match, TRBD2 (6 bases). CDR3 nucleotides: TGTGCCAGCAGCGCGCAGGCGGGGAGTGGGACCCAGTACTTC. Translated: CASSAQAGSGTQYF.